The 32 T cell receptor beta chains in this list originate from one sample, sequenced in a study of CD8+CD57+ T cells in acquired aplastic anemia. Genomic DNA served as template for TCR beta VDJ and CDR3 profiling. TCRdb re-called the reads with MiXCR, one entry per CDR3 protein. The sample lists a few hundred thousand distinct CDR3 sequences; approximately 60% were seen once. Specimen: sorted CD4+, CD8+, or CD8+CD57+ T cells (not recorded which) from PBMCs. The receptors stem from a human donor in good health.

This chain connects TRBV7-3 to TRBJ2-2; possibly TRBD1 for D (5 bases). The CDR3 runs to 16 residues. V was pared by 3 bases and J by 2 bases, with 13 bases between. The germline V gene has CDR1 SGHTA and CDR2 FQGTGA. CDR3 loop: CASSFSQGTNTGELFF. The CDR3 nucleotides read TGTGCCAGCAGCTTTTCGCAGGGTACTAACACCGGGGAGCTGTTTTTT.

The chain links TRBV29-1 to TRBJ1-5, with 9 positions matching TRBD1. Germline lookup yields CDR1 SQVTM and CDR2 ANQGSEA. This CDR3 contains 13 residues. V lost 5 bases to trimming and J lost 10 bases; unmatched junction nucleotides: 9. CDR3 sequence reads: CSVTGQGNHPQHF. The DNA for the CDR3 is TGCAGCGTTACTGGACAGGGGAACCATCCCCAGCATTTT.

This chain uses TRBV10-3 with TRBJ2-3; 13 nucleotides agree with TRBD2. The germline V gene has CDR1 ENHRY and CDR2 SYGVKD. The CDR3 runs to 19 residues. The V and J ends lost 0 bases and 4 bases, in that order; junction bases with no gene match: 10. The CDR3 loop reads CAISESRWTSGGPADTQYF. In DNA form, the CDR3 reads TGTGCCATCAGTGAGTCGCGGTGGACTAGCGGGGGCCCTGCAGATACGCAGTATTTT.

CDR3 sequence: CVSSIDPGTEAFF. The CDR3 DNA reads TGTGTAAGTAGTATAGATCCGGGCACTGAAGCTTTCTTT. The chain couples TRBV19 to TRBJ1-1; D ambiguous. CDR3 length equals 13 residues. Germline V lookup: CDR1 LNHDA, CDR2 SQIVND (reference sequence).

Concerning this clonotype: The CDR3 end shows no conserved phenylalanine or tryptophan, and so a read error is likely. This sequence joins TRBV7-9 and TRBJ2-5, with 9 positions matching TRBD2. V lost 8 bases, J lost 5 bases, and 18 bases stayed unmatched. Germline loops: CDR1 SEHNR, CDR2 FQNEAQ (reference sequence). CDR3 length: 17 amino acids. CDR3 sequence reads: CASGSRRGGRAGETQYL. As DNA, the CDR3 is TGTGCCAGCGGCTCTAGACGGGGCGGGAGGGCCGGTGAGACCCAGTACCTC.

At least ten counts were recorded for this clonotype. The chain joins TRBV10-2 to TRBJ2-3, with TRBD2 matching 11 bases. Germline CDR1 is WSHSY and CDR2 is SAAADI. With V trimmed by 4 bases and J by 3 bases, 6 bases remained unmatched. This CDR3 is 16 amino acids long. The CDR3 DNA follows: TGCGCCAGCAGTGTGCCCTCTAGCGGGGGGACAGATACGCAGTATTTT. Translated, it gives CASSVPSSGGTDTQYF.

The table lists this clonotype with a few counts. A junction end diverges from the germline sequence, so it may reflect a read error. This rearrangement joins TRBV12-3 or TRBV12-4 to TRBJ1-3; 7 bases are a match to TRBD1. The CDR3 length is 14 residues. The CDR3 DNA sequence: TGTGCCAGCAGCTATACAGGGGCCGGAAACGCCATATATTTT. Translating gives CASSYTGAGNAIYF.

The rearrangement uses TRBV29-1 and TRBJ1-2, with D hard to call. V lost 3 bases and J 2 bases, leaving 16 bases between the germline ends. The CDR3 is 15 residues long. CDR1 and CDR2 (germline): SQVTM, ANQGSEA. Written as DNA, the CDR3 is TGCAGCGTTGATCCCTCGCAGTCACCGAACTATGGCTACACCTTC. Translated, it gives CSVDPSQSPNYGYTF.

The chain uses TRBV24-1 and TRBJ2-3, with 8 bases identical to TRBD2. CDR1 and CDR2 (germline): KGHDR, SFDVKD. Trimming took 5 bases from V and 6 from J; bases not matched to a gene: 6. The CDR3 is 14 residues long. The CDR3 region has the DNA TGTGCCACCAGTGTGGGGACTAGTTCCGATACGCAGTATTTT. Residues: CATSVGTSSDTQYF.

CDR3 nucleotide sequence: TGCAGTGCTAGGGTCATCACAGATACGCAGTATTTT. Amino acid sequence: CSARVITDTQYF. The chain combines TRBV20-1 with TRBJ2-3; D not certain. The germline V gene has CDR1 DFQATT and CDR2 SNEGSKA (reference sequence). V lost 3 bases to trimming and J lost 2 bases, with 6 bases between them. The CDR3 is 12 residues long.

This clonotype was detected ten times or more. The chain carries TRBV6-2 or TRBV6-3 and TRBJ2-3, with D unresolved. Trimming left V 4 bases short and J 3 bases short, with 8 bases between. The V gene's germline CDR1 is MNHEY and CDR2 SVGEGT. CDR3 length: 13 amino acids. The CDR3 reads CASSFSSTDTQYF. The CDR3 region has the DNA TGTGCCAGCAGTTTCTCCTCGACAGATACGCAGTATTTT.

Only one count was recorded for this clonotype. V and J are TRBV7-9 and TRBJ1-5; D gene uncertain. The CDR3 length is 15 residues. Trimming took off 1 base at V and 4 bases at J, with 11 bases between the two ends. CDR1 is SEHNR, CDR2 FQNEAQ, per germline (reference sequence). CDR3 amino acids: CASSLGSRWNQPQHF. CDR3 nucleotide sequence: TGTGCCAGCAGCTTAGGTAGCAGGTGGAATCAGCCCCAGCATTTT. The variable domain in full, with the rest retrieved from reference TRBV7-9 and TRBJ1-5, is DTGVSQNPRHKITKRGQNVTFRCDPISEHNRLYWYRQTLGQGPEFLTYFQNEAQLEKSRLLSDRFSAERPKGSFSTLEIQRTEQGDSAMYLCASSLGSRWNQPQHFGDGTRLSIL.

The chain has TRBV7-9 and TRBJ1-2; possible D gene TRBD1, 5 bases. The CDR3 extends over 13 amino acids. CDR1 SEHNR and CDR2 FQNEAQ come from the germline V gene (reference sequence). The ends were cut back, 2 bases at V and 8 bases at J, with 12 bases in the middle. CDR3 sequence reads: CASSLRQGGGYTF. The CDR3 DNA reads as TGTGCCAGCAGCTTACGCCAGGGTGGAGGCTACACCTTC.

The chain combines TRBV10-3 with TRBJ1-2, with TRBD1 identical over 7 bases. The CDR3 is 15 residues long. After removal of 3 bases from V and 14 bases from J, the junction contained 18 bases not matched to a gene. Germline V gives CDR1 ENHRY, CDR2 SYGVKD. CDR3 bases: TGTGCCATCAGTGAAAACAGGGGCACGGTCGAACAAACTACCTTC. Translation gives CAISENRGTVEQTTF.

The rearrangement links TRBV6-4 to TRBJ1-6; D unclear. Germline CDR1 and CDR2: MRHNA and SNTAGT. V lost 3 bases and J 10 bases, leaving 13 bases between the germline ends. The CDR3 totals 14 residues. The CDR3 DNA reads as TGTGCCAGCAGTGAGAGGGAGGGTGGATCACCCCTCCACTTT. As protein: CASSEREGGSPLHF.

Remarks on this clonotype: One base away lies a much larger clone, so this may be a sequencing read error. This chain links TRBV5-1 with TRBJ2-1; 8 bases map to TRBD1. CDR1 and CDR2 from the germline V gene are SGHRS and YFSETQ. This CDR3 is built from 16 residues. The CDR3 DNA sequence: TGCACCAGCAGCTTGAGGGGACAGGATCTAATGAATGAGCAGTTCTTC. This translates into CTSSLRGQDLMNEQFF.

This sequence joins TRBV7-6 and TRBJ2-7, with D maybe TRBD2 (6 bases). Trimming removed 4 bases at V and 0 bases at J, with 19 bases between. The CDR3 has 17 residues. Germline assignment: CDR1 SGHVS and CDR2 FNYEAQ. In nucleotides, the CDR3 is TGTGCCAGCAGCTCCCCTTCTTTGGTAGCGGCCTCCTACGAGCAGTACTTC. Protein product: CASSSPSLVAASYEQYF.

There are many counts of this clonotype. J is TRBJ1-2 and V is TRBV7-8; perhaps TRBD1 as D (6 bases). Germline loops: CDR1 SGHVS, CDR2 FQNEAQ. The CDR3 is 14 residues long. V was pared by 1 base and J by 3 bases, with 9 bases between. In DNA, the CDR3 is TGTGCCAGCAGCTTAGGAGGGGGTCACTATGGCTACACCTTC. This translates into CASSLGGGHYGYTF.

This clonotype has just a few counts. CDR3 sequence reads: CASSWEGRDYGYTF. The CDR3 nucleotides read TGTGCCAGCAGTTGGGAGGGGAGGGACTATGGCTACACCTTC. J is TRBJ1-2 and V is TRBV6-5, with D maybe TRBD1 (5 bases). With 4 bases removed from V and 3 bases from J, the gap between germline ends came to 12 bases. Germline CDR1 reads MNHEY; CDR2 reads SVGAGI. The CDR3 is 14 residues long.

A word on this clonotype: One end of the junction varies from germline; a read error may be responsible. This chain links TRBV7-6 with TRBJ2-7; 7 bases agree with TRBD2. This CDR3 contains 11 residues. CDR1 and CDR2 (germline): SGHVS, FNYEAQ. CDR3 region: CASSQSGKLSF. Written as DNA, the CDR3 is TGTGCCAGCAGCCAAAGCGGGAAACTGTCCTTC.

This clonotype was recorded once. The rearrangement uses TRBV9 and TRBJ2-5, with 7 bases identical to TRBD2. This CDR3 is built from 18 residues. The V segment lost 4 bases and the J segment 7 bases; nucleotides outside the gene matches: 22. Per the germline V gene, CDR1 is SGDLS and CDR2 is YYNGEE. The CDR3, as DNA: TGTGCCAGCAGCCAATTAATTAGTAGGCTAGCGGATCACGTGACCCAGTACTTC. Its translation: CASSQLISRLADHVTQYF.

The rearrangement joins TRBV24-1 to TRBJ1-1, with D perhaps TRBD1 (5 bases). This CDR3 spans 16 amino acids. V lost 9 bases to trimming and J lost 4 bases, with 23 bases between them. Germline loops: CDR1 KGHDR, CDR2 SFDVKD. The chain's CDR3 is CATYPGLKGNITEAFF. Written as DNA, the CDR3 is TGTGCCACCTATCCGGGACTTAAAGGGAACATCACTGAAGCTTTCTTT.

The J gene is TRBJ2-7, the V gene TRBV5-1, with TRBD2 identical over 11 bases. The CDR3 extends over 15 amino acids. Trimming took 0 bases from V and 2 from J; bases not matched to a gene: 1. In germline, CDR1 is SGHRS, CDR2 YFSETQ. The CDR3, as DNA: TGCGCCAGCAGCTTGGAACTAGCGGGAGCCTACGAGCAGTACTTC. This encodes CASSLELAGAYEQYF.

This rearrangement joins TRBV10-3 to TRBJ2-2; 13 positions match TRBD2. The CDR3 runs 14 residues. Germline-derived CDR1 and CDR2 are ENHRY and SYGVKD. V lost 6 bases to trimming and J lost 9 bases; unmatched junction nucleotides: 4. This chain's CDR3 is CAISPGTSGRELFF. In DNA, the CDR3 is TGTGCCATCAGCCCAGGGACTAGCGGGAGGGAGCTGTTTTTT.

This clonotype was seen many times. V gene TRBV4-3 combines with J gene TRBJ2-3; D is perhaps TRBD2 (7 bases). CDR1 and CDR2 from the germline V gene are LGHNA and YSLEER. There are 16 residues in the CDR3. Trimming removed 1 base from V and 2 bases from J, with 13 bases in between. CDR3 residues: CASSQGARGLTDTQYF. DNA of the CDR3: TGCGCCAGCAGCCAAGGGGCGCGGGGGCTCACAGATACGCAGTATTTT.

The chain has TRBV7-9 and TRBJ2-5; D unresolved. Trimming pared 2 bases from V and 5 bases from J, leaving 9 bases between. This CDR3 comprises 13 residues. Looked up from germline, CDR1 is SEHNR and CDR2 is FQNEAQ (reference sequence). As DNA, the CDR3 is TGTGCCAGCAGCTTAATGAGGAAGGAGACCCAGTACTTC. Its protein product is CASSLMRKETQYF.

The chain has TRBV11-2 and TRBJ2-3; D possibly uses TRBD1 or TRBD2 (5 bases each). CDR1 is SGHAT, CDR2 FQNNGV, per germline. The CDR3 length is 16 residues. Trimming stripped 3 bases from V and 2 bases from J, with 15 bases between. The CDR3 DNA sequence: TGTGCCAGCAGCTTCGGGGCAGGGCCGACCACAGATACGCAGTATTTT. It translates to CASSFGAGPTTDTQYF. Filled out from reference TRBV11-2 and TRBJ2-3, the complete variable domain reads EAGVAQSPRYKIIEKRQSVAFWCNPISGHATLYWYQQILGQGPKLLIQFQNNGVVDDSQLPKDRFSAERLKGVDSTLKIQPAKLEDSAVYLCASSFGAGPTTDTQYFGPGTRLTVL.

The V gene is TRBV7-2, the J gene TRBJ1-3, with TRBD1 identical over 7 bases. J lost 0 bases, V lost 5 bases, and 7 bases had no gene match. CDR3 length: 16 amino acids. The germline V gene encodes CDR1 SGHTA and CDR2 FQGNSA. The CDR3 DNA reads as TGTGCCAGCAGCCGGAGCTCAGGGGGCTCTGGAAACACCATATATTTT. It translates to CASSRSSGGSGNTIYF.

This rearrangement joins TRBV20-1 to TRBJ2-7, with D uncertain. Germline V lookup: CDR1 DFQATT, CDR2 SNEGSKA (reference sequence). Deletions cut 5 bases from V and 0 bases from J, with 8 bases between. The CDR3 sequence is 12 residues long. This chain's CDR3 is CSAGYSSYEQYF. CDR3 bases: TGCAGTGCTGGGTACAGCTCCTACGAGCAGTACTTC.

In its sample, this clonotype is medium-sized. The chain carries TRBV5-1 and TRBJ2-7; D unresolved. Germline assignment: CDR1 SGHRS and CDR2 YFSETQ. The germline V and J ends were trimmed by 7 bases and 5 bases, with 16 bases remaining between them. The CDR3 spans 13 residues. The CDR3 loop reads CASGFSSKDEQYF. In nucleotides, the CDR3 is TGCGCCAGCGGGTTTAGCTCTAAGGACGAGCAGTACTTC. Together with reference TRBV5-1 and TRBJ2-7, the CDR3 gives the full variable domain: KAGVTQTPRYLIKTRGQQVTLSCSPISGHRSVSWYQQTPGQGLQFLFEYFSETQRNKGNFPGRFSGRQFSNSRSEMNVSTLELGDSALYLCASGFSSKDEQYFGPGTRLTVT.

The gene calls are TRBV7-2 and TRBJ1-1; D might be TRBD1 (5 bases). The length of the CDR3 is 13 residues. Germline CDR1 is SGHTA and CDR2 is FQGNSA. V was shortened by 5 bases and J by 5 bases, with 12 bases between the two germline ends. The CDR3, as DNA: TGTGCCAGCAGCCCCTGGGGGGGAACTGAAGCTTTCTTT. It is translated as CASSPWGGTEAFF.

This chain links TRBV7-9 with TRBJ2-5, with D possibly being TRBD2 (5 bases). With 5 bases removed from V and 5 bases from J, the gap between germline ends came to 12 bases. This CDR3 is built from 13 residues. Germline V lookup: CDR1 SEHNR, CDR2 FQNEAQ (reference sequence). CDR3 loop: CASSQETRETQYF. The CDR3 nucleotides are TGTGCCAGCAGCCAAGAAACTAGGGAGACCCAGTACTTC.